This T cell receptor (beta chain) was identified during a study of radiation and T cells in renal cell carcinoma. Trimming shortened V by 4 bases and J by 1 base, and 10 bases separated the two germline ends. This CDR3 is 14 amino acids long. Looked up from germline, CDR1 is SGHTA and CDR2 is FQGNSA. Time point given: blood 2 weeks post-SBRT. Indicated treatment: 15 Gy SBRT to primary tumor, nephrectomy 4 weeks later. The patient's renal cell carcinoma had clear cell pathology. Repertoires were generated with immunoSEQ multiplex PCR, while TCRdb's copy carries only in-frame clones and drops some. The sample has fewer than 150,000 clones; more than 75% are singletons. About this clone itself: The target antigen is unknown.

Points from the study as a whole: In blood, top tumor clones expanded by 2 weeks, shrinking by 4.

The sequence was obtained from a woman aged 70-85 years with renal cell carcinoma. Material: blood, obtained from a patient whose treatment included radiotherapy and nephrectomy. The chain links TRBV7-2 to TRBJ1-1, with a weak D call TRBD1 (5 bases). CDR3 loop: CASSSGFWNTEAFF. The CDR3 nucleotides are TGTGCCAGCAGCTCAGGGTTCTGGAACACTGAAGCTTTCTTT.